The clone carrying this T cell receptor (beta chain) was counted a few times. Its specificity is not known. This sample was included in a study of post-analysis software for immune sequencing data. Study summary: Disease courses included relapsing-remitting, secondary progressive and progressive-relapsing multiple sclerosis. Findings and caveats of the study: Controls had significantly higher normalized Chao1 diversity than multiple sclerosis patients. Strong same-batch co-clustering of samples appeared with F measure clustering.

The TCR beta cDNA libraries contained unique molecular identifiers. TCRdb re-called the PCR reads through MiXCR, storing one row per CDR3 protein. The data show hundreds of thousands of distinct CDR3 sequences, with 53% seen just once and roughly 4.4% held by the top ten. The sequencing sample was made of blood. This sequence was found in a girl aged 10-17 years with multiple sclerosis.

The CDR3 DNA follows: TGTGCCAGTTTCCTTAGCGGGAGATCAGAGACCCAGTACTTC. It yields the protein CASFLSGRSETQYF. J is TRBJ2-7 and V is TRBV28, with 9 bases lining up with TRBD2. The last part of the DNA fits TRBJ2-5 better; the J call may be wrong. Germline V CDR1 and CDR2: MDHEN, SYDVKM. The CDR3 length is 14 residues.